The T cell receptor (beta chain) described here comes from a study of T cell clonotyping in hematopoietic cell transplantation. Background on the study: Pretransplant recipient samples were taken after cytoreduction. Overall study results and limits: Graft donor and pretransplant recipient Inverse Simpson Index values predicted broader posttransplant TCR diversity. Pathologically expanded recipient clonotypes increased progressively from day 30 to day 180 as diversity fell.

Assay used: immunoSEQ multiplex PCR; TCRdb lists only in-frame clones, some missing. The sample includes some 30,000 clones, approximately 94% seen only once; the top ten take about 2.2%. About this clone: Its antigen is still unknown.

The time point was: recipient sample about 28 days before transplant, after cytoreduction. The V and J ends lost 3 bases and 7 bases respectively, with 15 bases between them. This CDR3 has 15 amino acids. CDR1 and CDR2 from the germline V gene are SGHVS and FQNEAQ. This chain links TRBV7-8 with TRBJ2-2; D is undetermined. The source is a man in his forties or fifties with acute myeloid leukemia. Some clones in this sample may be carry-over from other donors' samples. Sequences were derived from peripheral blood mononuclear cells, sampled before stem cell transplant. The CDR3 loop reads CASSFPGWLVGELFF. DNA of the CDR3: TGTGCCAGCAGCTTCCCCGGGTGGCTGGTCGGGGAGCTGTTTTTT.